The 27 T cell receptor beta chains given below trace back to one sample, sequenced in a study of shared clonotypes between healthy human individuals. Repertoires were generated with immunoSEQ multiplex PCR, while TCRdb's copy carries only in-frame clones and drops some. Counted here are about a million clones, 65% to 75% occurring once; the ten biggest clones make up 1.5%. Source material: memory CD4+ T cells sorted from blood. The subset denotes: CD45RA-negative fraction. These receptors were taken from a man younger than 35 in good health.

This clone appeared once. The chain employs TRBV6-1 and TRBJ1-5; D not certain. Germline CDR1 MNHNS, CDR2 SASEGT. Trimming took off 4 bases at V and 0 bases at J, with 13 bases between the two ends. The CDR3 has 16 residues. Here the CDR3 DNA reads TGTGCCAGCAGTGCACGTGGCGAGAATAGCAATCAGCCCCAGCATTTT. The encoded protein is CASSARGENSNQPQHF.

The rearrangement joins TRBV25-1 to TRBJ1-6; D may be TRBD1 (6 bases). CDR1 MGHDK and CDR2 SYGVNS come from the germline V gene. The CDR3 length is 14 residues. V lost 6 bases and J 7 bases, leaving 13 bases between the germline ends. CDR3 loop: CASRRGTVNSPLHF. The CDR3 nucleotides read TGTGCCAGCAGAAGGGGGACGGTGAATTCACCCCTCCACTTT.

The rearrangement uses TRBV7-2 and TRBJ1-4; no clear D gene. The V gene's germline CDR1 is SGHTA and CDR2 FQGNSA. Trimming took 1 base from V and 8 from J, leaving 17 bases between them. The CDR3 sequence is 16 residues long. CDR3 DNA: TGTGCCAGCAGCTTAGGGTTGACATTAGGAAGGGAAAAACTGTTTTTT. This sequence encodes CASSLGLTLGREKLFF.

This clone was seen ten or more times. Other DNA sequences in this specimen translate into the identical CDR3. This rearrangement joins TRBV9 to TRBJ2-7, with a possible D match to TRBD2 (6 bases). Trimming pared 1 base from V and 0 bases from J, leaving 8 bases between. Per germline, CDR1 SGDLS and CDR2 YYNGEE. The CDR3 is 14 amino acids. CDR3: CASSVTGSSYEQYF. CDR3 coding DNA: TGTGCCAGCAGCGTAACCGGGAGCTCCTACGAGCAGTACTTC.

Notes on this clone: The sample holds other DNA sequences that translate to the same CDR3. The V and J genes are TRBV5-1 and TRBJ2-5; the match to TRBD2 covers 10 bases. The ends lost 0 bases at V and 2 bases at J; junction bases unmatched: 4. The CDR3 runs to 16 residues. The germline CDR1 and CDR2 sequences are SGHRS and YFSETQ. CDR3 protein: CASSLGPSGGQETQYF. The DNA of the CDR3 is TGCGCCAGCAGCTTGGGGCCTAGCGGGGGTCAAGAGACCCAGTACTTC.

V and J are TRBV19 and TRBJ2-1; 12 bases are shared with TRBD2. V dropped 3 bases and J dropped 7; count of bases not matched to a gene: 16. Germline V gives CDR1 LNHDA, CDR2 SQIVND (reference sequence). The CDR3 runs 19 residues. Written as DNA, the CDR3 is TGTGCCAGTAGTATCCGACTAGCGGGAGAAGTTTGGGGTCGGAATGAGCAGTTCTTC. It is translated as CASSIRLAGEVWGRNEQFF. Filled out from reference TRBV19 and TRBJ2-1, the complete variable domain reads DGGITQSPKYLFRKEGQNVTLSCEQNLNHDAMYWYRQDPGQGLRLIYYSQIVNDFQKGDIAEGYSVSREKKESFPLTVTSAQKNPTAFYLCASSIRLAGEVWGRNEQFFGPGTRLTVL.

This chain links TRBV5-6 with TRBJ1-6; D is ambiguous. This CDR3 contains 14 residues. Germline-derived CDR1 and CDR2 are SGHDT and YYEEEE. V gave up 5 bases and J gave up 10 bases, with 16 bases separating them. DNA for the CDR3: TGTGCCAGCAGTCCCATAGGGTTCGGATCACCCCTCCACTTT. As protein: CASSPIGFGSPLHF.

The chain couples TRBV6-5 to TRBJ2-4; D not certain. Germline-derived CDR1 and CDR2 are MNHEY and SVGAGI. V was cut by 2 bases and J by 8 bases, with 13 bases left in between. The CDR3 covers 14 residues. The CDR3 spells CASSYRTETDIQYF. The CDR3 DNA sequence: TGTGCCAGCAGTTACCGAACGGAAACGGACATTCAGTACTTC.

The rearrangement uses TRBV7-2 and TRBJ2-7, with a tentative D call TRBD1 (5 bases). Per the germline V gene, CDR1 is SGHTA and CDR2 is FQGNSA. CDR3 length equals 14 residues. V dropped 2 bases and J dropped 7 bases, with 15 bases sitting between them. The CDR3 protein is CASSLWGGGVEQYF. The CDR3 coding sequence is TGTGCCAGCAGCTTATGGGGCGGTGGGGTTGAGCAGTACTTC.

This clone was seen only a few times. The rearrangement uses TRBV6-6 and TRBJ1-2; no firm D call. The CDR3 spans 13 residues. Per germline, CDR1 MNHNY and CDR2 SVGAGI (reference sequence). Between the trimmed V and J ends, which lost 3 bases and 5 bases, there was a span of 10 bases. CDR3 DNA sequence: TGTGCCAGCAGTTATGACCTGAGGTATGGCTACACCTTC. Protein: CASSYDLRYGYTF.

Remarks on this clone: A much larger clone is a single base away; this may be a read error. This specimen includes other DNA sequences encoding the same CDR3. This chain links TRBV10-3 with TRBJ2-7, with D possibly TRBD2 on 6 matching bases. From germline, CDR1 is ENHRY and CDR2 SYGVKD. V was trimmed by 0 bases and J by 1 base, leaving 7 bases between them. The CDR3 is 14 residues long. The CDR3 spells CAISESGTSYEQYF. The CDR3 nucleotides are TGTGCCATCAGTGAGTCCGGGACTTCCTACGAGCAGTACTTC.

V and J are TRBV2 and TRBJ2-1; D is uncertain. V was trimmed by 5 bases and J by 7 bases, leaving 15 bases between them. Germline CDR1 and CDR2: SNHLY and FYNNEI. The CDR3 totals 14 residues. CDR3 DNA sequence: TGTGCCAGCAGTTTGCAGGACCTCTGGAATGAGCAGTTCTTC. It translates to CASSLQDLWNEQFF.

J is TRBJ1-1 and V is TRBV10-3; a weak D match, TRBD1 (6 bases). CDR1 and CDR2 from the germline V gene are ENHRY and SYGVKD. The CDR3 covers 16 residues. The V gene lost 1 base and the J gene lost 6 bases, with 18 bases spanning the gap. CDR3 residues: CAISEYAQGQGAEAFF. In nucleotides, the CDR3 is TGTGCCATCAGTGAGTATGCGCAGGGACAAGGGGCTGAAGCTTTCTTT.

V gene TRBV12-5 combines with J gene TRBJ2-3; D may be TRBD2 (5 bases). Per the germline V gene, CDR1 is LGHNT and CDR2 is FRNRAP. CDR3 length equals 12 residues. Trimming left V 4 bases short and J 12 bases short, with 14 bases between. In DNA, the CDR3 is TGTGCTAGTGGTTCCGACACGGGAACACAGTATTTT. Its protein product is CASGSDTGTQYF.

The chain is built from TRBV6-5 and TRBJ1-4, with D perhaps TRBD1 (5 bases). The CDR3 consists of 15 residues. Trimming removed 5 bases at V and 7 bases at J, with 17 bases between. Looked up from germline, CDR1 is MNHEY and CDR2 is SVGAGI. The CDR3 coding sequence is TGTGCCAGCAGTCGCTCCGGGACTTGGGGTGAAAAACTGTTTTTT. This sequence encodes CASSRSGTWGEKLFF.

This chain joins TRBV10-3 and TRBJ2-5; 10 bases line up with TRBD1. Germline CDR1 reads ENHRY; CDR2 reads SYGVKD. The CDR3 spans 13 residues. After removal of 7 bases from V and 2 bases from J, the junction contained 1 base not matched to a gene. The CDR3 loop is CAIKDRGQETQYF. The DNA of the CDR3 is TGTGCCATCAAGGACAGGGGGCAAGAGACCCAGTACTTC.

The chain uses TRBV27 and TRBJ1-2; tentative D call: TRBD1 (6 bases). CDR1 and CDR2 (germline): MNHEY, SMNVEV (reference sequence). The CDR3 runs 13 residues. Trimming took 3 bases from V and 4 from J, leaving 9 bases between them. CDR3 residues: CASSFGGSYGYTF. The DNA of the CDR3 is TGTGCCAGCAGTTTTGGGGGCAGCTATGGCTACACCTTC.

The chain carries TRBV6-4 and TRBJ1-2; TRBD1 aligns across 7 bases. With V trimmed by 6 bases and J by 2 bases, 18 bases remained unmatched. CDR1 and CDR2 from the germline V gene are MRHNA and SNTAGT. CDR3 length: 18 residues. CDR3 DNA sequence: TGTGCCAGCAGGGACCGGGCGAATCCGACAGGGATCAACTATGGCTACACCTTC. Its protein is CASRDRANPTGINYGYTF.

This chain links TRBV5-3 with TRBJ1-2; no reliable D call. TRBV5-3 carries the ORF label, with uncertain function. The CDR3 has 13 amino acids. V gave up 6 bases and J gave up 4 bases, with 13 bases separating them. CDR3 in DNA: TGTGCCAGAATGGTGAGAAAGACCTATGGCTACACCTTC. It is translated as CARMVRKTYGYTF.

This clone turned up a few times. The CDR3 DNA reads as TGTGCCAGCAGCTTATACGAGAGAACTGAAGCTTTCTTT. Encoded protein: CASSLYERTEAFF. The chain links TRBV7-9 to TRBJ1-1; the D is unclear. The CDR3 has 13 amino acids. Per germline, CDR1 SEHNR and CDR2 FQNEAQ (reference sequence). With 2 bases removed from V and 5 bases from J, the gap between germline ends came to 9 bases.

This clone has a handful of counts. At one end, the junction sequence differs from germline, possibly due to a read error. This chain connects TRBV11-3 to TRBJ1-3; D remains ambiguous. From germline, CDR1 is SGHNT and CDR2 YENEEA. This CDR3 is 10 amino acids long. The CDR3 region is CASSPGSSDF. Here the CDR3 DNA reads TGTGCCAGCAGCCCAGGCTCCTCGGATTTT.

This clone was detected only once. The chain recombines TRBV30 with TRBJ1-2; no clear D. The germline V gene has CDR1 GTSNPN and CDR2 SVGIG (reference sequence). CDR3 size: 12 residues. With 3 bases removed from V and 2 bases from J, the gap between germline ends came to 7 bases. CDR3 sequence reads: CAWSYKNYGYTF. For the CDR3, the DNA is TGTGCCTGGAGCTACAAAAACTATGGCTACACCTTC.

This clone was found once. V and J are TRBV6-5 and TRBJ2-2; TRBD1 matches 7 bases. The V gene's germline CDR1 is MNHEY and CDR2 SVGAGI. This CDR3 is 14 amino acids long. With V trimmed by 4 bases and J by 5 bases, 4 bases remained unmatched. The CDR3 DNA is TGTGCCAGCAGTTCCGGGACAGCTACCGGGGAGCTGTTTTTT. Translating gives CASSSGTATGELFF.

The chain employs TRBV18 and TRBJ1-4; D ambiguous. Germline loops: CDR1 KGHSH, CDR2 LQKENI. The CDR3 covers 13 residues. The V end was cut by 5 bases, the J end by 8 bases, with 12 bases between. CDR3 bases: TGTGCCAGCTCAGTCGGGCTCGGGGAAAAACTGTTTTTT. As protein: CASSVGLGEKLFF.

The V gene is TRBV5-4, the J gene TRBJ1-4; no clear D. V dropped 4 bases and J dropped 0 bases, with 13 bases sitting between them. CDR1 is SGHNT and CDR2 is YYREEE in the germline V gene (reference sequence). The CDR3 runs to 16 residues. CDR3: CASSRKQGATNEKLFF. The CDR3 region has the DNA TGTGCCAGCAGCCGAAAGCAAGGCGCAACTAATGAAAAACTGTTTTTT.

This clone was detected once. For the CDR3, the DNA is TGTGCCAGCAGTGAAAAGCTAGCCGGGGCCCAAGAGACCCAGTACTTC. Translated: CASSEKLAGAQETQYF. The chain links TRBV6-1 to TRBJ2-5; D possibly matches TRBD1 or TRBD2 (5 bases each). This CDR3 is 16 amino acids long. Germline V gene sequence: CDR1 MNHNS, CDR2 SASEGT. V lost 2 bases and J lost 1, with 14 bases in between.

This chain connects TRBV5-4 to TRBJ1-1; D might be TRBD1 (5 bases). Germline assignment: CDR1 SGHNT and CDR2 YYREEE (reference sequence). This CDR3 has 14 amino acids. V was trimmed by 0 bases and J by 11 bases, leaving 17 bases between them. The CDR3 loop reads CASSLGSAGLGAFF. The CDR3 DNA is TGTGCCAGCAGCTTGGGTTCAGCAGGGTTGGGCGCTTTCTTT.